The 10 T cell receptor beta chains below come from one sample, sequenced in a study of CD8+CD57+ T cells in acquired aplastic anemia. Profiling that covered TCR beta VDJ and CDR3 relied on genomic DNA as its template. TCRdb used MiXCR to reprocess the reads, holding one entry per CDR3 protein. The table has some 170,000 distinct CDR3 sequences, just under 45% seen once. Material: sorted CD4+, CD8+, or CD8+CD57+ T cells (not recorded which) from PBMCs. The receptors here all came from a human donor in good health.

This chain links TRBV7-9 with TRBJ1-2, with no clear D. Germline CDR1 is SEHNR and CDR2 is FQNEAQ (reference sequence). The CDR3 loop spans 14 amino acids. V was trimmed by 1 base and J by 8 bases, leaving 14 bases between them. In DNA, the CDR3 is TGTGCCAGCAGCTTAGGCCACGGGTCTCGGGGCTACACCTTC. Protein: CASSLGHGSRGYTF.

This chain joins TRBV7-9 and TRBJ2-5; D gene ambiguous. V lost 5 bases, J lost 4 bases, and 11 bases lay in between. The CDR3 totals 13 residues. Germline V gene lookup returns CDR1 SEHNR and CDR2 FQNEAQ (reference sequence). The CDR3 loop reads CASSLRDGETQYF. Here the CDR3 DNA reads TGTGCCAGCAGCCTAAGGGATGGAGAGACCCAGTACTTC.

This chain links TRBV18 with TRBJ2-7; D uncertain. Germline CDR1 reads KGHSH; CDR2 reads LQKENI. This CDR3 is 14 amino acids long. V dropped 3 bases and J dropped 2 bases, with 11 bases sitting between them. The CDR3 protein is CASSPGRITYEQYF. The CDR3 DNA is TGTGCCAGCTCACCTGGACGTATTACCTACGAGCAGTACTTC.

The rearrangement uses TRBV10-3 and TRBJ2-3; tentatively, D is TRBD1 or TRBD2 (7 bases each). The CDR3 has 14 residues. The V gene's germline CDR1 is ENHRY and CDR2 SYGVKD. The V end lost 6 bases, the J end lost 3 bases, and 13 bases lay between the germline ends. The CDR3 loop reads CAIRAGGVTDTQYF. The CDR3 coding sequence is TGTGCCATCAGGGCAGGGGGGGTTACAGATACGCAGTATTTT.

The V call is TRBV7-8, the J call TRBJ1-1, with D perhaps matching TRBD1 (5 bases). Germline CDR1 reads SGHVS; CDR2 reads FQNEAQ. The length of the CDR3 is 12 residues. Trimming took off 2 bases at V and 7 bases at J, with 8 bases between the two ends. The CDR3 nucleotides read TGTGCCAGCAGCTTAACAGGACGTGAAGCTTTCTTT. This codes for CASSLTGREAFF.

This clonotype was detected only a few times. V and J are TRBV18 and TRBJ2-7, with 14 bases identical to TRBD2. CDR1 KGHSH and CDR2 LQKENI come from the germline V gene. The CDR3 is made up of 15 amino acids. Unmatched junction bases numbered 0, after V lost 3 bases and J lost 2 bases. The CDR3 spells CASSPGLAGAYEQYF. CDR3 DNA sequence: TGTGCCAGCTCACCGGGACTAGCGGGAGCCTACGAGCAGTACTTC.

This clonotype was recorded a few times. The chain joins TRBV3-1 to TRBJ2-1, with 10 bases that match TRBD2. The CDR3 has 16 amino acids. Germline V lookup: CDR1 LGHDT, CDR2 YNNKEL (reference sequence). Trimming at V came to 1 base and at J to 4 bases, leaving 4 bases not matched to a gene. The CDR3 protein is CASSQVATSGYNEQFF. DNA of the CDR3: TGTGCCAGCAGCCAAGTGGCGACTAGCGGGTACAATGAGCAGTTCTTC.

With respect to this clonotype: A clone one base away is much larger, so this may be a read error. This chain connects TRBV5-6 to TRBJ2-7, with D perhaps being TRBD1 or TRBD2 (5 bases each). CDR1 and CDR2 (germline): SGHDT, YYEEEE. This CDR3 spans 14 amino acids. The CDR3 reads CASSRTGTDYERYF. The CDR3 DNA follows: TGTGCCAGCAGCAGGACCGGGACCGACTACGAGCGGTACTTC.

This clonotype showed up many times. CDR3 DNA: TGTGCCAGTAGTACAACCGGGACAGGGCCTCAAGCTCTGTTTTTT. It is translated as CASSTTGTGPQALFF. The rearrangement joins TRBV19 to TRBJ1-4, with TRBD1 matching 9 bases. CDR3 length: 15 amino acids. Per the germline V gene, CDR1 is LNHDA and CDR2 is SQIVND (reference sequence). Trimming took 4 bases from V and 14 from J; bases not matched to a gene: 14.

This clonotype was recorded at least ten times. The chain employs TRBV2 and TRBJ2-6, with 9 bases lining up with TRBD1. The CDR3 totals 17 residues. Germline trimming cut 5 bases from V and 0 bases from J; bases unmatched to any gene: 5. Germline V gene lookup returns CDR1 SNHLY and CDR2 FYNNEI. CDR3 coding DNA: TGTGCCAGCAGTCTACAGGGGGCCTTCTCTGGGGCCAACGTCCTGACTTTC. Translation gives CASSLQGAFSGANVLTF.